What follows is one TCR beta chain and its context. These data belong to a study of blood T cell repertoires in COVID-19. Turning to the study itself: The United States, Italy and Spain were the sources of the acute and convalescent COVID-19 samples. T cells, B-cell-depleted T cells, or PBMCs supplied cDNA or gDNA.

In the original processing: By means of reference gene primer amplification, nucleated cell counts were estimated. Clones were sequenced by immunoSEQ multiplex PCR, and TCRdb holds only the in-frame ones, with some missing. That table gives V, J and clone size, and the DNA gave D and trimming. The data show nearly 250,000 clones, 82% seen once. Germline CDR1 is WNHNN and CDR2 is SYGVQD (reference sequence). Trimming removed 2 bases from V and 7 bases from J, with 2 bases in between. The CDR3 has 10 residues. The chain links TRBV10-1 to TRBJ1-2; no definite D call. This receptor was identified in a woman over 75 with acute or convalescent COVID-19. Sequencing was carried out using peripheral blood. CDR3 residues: CASSERGYTF. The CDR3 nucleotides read TGCGCCAGCAGTGAGCGTGGCTACACCTTC.